This TCR beta chain was observed in a study of T-cell reconstitution after alpha-beta-depleted transplantation in children. During its preparation, the TCRbeta library received unique molecular identifiers. MiXCR was run by TCRdb on the PCR reads, yielding one entry per CDR3 protein. The sample lists about 1,000,000 distinct CDR3 sequences; about 29% were seen once. Notes on this clonotype: Its specificity is unknown.

Study-wide findings and caveats: It was reported that alpha-beta T cells came from several hundred expanded graft clones (about two months after transplant). One year after transplant, T-cell counts and diversity came mostly from newly produced T cells.

The specimen was PBMCs, mostly from graft donor cells, collected 360 days after TCRalphabeta/CD19-depleted stem cell transplant. This receptor was taken from a boy younger than two who had a stem cell transplant for SCID, so the T cells may come from the graft donor.

The CDR3 DNA is TGTGCCAGCAGCTTAAGACCTAGAGGGGTAGAGACCCAGTACTTC. Amino acid sequence: CASSLRPRGVETQYF. The J gene is TRBJ2-5, the V gene TRBV7-9; perhaps D is TRBD1 or TRBD2 (5 bases each). This CDR3 comprises 15 residues. Germline V lookup: CDR1 SEHNR, CDR2 FQNEAQ (reference sequence). The V gene lost 2 bases and the J gene lost 4 bases, with 14 bases spanning the gap.